This TCR beta chain was captured in a study of OX40 agonist ivuxolimab in advanced cancers. Across the whole study: It was ivuxolimab, an agonistic anti-OX40 (CD134) antibody, that patients were treated with. Patients enrolled in dose escalation were diagnosed with hepatocellular carcinoma, melanoma, renal cell or head and neck cancer. Every 2 weeks, patients received ivuxolimab intravenously, dosed at 0.01 to 10 mg/kg. Study findings and constraints: Dose levels from 0.1 to 3.0 mg/kg saw CD4+ and CD8+ blood T cells expand clonally by week 6.

Trimming took off 3 bases at V and 1 base at J, with 9 bases between the two ends. Germline CDR1 and CDR2: SGHAT and FQDESV (reference sequence). This CDR3 contains 14 residues. The repertoire was sequenced with immunoSEQ multiplex PCR; TCRdb's copy has only in-frame clones and lacks some. The repertoire consists of 40,000 to 45,000 clones, with less than 90% occurring once and the leading ten covering around 5.1%. Concerning this clone: Its antigen is still unknown.

This sample comprised CD4+ or CD8+ T cells sorted from blood, obtained in a trial of the OX40 agonist ivuxolimab. This TCR derives from an adult with an advanced solid tumor such as melanoma, head and neck, liver or kidney cancer. The chain is built from TRBV11-1 and TRBJ1-1; D is possibly TRBD1 (5 bases). The CDR3 spells CASSFLQANTEAFF. Written as DNA, the CDR3 is TGTGCCAGCAGCTTTTTACAGGCGAACACTGAAGCTTTCTTT.